The present TCR beta chain was sequenced within a study of early T cells in non-severe SARS-CoV-2 infection. In TCRdb, the 5' RACE reads were re-called with MiXCR into one record per CDR3 protein. The data contain more than 55,000 distinct CDR3 sequences, approximately 6.1% of them singletons. The CDR3 consists of 15 residues. The ends were cut back, 0 bases at V and 1 base at J, with 8 bases in the middle. Germline V gene sequence: CDR1 LGHNA, CDR2 YSLEER. The sample here was whole blood, taken at baseline. The TCR comes from an adult who was a healthcare worker with PCR-confirmed SARS-CoV-2 infection or an uninfected control (not recorded which). The V and J genes are TRBV4-3 and TRBJ2-3; D uncertain. CDR3 in DNA: TGCGCCAGCAGCCAAGATCAAACAGGCACAGATACGCAGTATTTT. Translation gives CASSQDQTGTDTQYF.